This T cell receptor (beta chain) comes out of a study of long-term antiretroviral therapy in people with HIV. Per germline, CDR1 LNHDA and CDR2 SQIVND (reference sequence). Trimming stripped 4 bases from V and 7 bases from J, with 13 bases between. The CDR3 contains 14 residues. Survey level was the resolution at which the v3.0 immunoSEQ assay ran. This table comes from immunoSEQ multiplex PCR, and its TCRdb copy is limited to in-frame clones, with some not included. The sample has almost 30,000 clones, 85% to 90% seen once; the top ten hold around 9%. Specimens carried 1-10 million cryopreserved PBMC before DNA extraction.

This sequence was found in a man aged 50-60 years with HIV. The source material was unsorted PBMCs, sampled 3.2 years before starting antiretroviral therapy. The chain uses TRBV19 and TRBJ2-2; D not certain. CDR3 bases: TGTGCCAGTAGTAGGCAGGAGTCAGGCGGGGAGCTGTTTTTT. This encodes CASSRQESGGELFF.